This is a list of T cell receptor beta chains from one sample in a study of blood T cells in healthy people across ages. TCRdb independently ran MiXCR on the 5' RACE reads; one entry per CDR3 protein. The sample lists around 990,000 distinct CDR3 sequences; almost 25% were seen once. Separately, the same data were catalogued under a study of T cells of mothers and their children.

The material sequenced was blood. The receptor source for this set is a girl between 2 and 10 years old in good health. CDR3s include the opening cysteine and the closing phenylalanine or tryptophan. The D gene is left open where the match is weak. Clone size appears in some rows only: once, few, many, or a class for an expanded clone.

CDR3 length	clone size	D gene	V gene	J gene	CDR3 protein	CDR3 DNA
17	once	TRBD2	TRBV6-2/TRBV6-3	TRBJ2-5	CACQGLAGSGSQETQYF	TGTGCCTGCCAAGGACTAGCGGGATCGGGATCCCAAGAGACCCAGTACTTC
16	few	NA	TRBV7-9	TRBJ1-2	CASSTIRDTVLYGYTF	TGTGCCAGCAGCACGATCCGGGACACGGTACTCTATGGCTACACCTTC
15	few	TRBD2	TRBV5-5	TRBJ2-7	CASSLGSAGAYEQYF	TGTGCCAGCAGCTTGGGGTCGGCGGGAGCCTACGAGCAGTACTTC
17	few	TRBD1	TRBV29-1	TRBJ2-3	CSVEDPRTGVYTDTQYF	TGCAGCGTTGAAGATCCGCGGACAGGGGTTTACACAGATACGCAGTATTTT
14	NA	TRBD1	TRBV5-1	TRBJ1-3	CASGHRGLTDTIYF	TGCGCCAGCGGTCACAGGGGGCTCACGGACACCATATATTTT
13	few	NA	TRBV28	TRBJ1-1	CASSRRLNTEAFF	TGTGCCAGCAGTCGGCGGTTGAACACTGAAGCTTTCTTT
13	NA	NA	TRBV28	TRBJ2-3	CASMGGSTDTQYF	TGTGCCAGCATGGGCGGGAGCACAGATACGCAGTATTTT
16	few	TRBD1	TRBV7-9	TRBJ2-7	CASSFYLTGTSYEQYF	TGTGCCAGCAGCTTTTATTTGACAGGGACCTCCTACGAGCAGTACTTC
18	few	TRBD2	TRBV20-1	TRBJ2-7	CSARGPSLAGGDLYEQYF	TGCAGTGCCCGAGGCCCTTCACTAGCGGGGGGAGATTTGTACGAGCAGTACTTC
14	NA	TRBD2	TRBV7-9	TRBJ2-1	CASRAGPNMSEQFF	TGTGCCAGCAGAGCGGGACCCAACATGTCGGAGCAGTTCTTC
15	few	NA	TRBV4-3	TRBJ2-7	CASSQEERATYEQYF	TGCGCCAGCAGCCAAGAAGAGAGGGCCACCTACGAGCAGTACTTC
14	NA	NA	TRBV28	TRBJ1-5	CASRVRTANQPQHF	TGTGCCAGCAGGGTGAGGACGGCGAATCAGCCCCAGCATTTT
11	NA	TRBD1	TRBV7-9	TRBJ2-5	CAGTGGETQYF	TGTGCCGGTACAGGGGGGGAGACCCAGTACTTC
14	few	NA	TRBV12-3/TRBV12-4	TRBJ1-2	CASSWANTNYGYTF	TGTGCCAGCAGCTGGGCCAACACTAACTATGGCTACACCTTC
16	NA	TRBD2	TRBV7-2	TRBJ2-5	CASSSTSGGSGETQYF	TGTGCCAGCAGCTCTACTAGCGGGGGGAGCGGAGAGACCCAGTACTTC
15	NA	NA	TRBV7-2	TRBJ2-3	CASSPFPRGADTQYF	TGTGCCAGCAGCCCCTTCCCTCGGGGAGCTGATACGCAGTATTTT
15	NA	NA	TRBV20-1	TRBJ2-1	CSALNDRGSYNEQFF	TGCAGTGCTCTGAATGACAGAGGCTCCTACAATGAGCAGTTCTTC
17	few	TRBD2	TRBV6-5	TRBJ2-1	CASSSGPSLAAYNEQFF	TGTGCCAGCAGTTCGGGCCCTAGTCTAGCGGCCTACAATGAGCAGTTCTTC
15	few	TRBD1	TRBV28	TRBJ2-1	CASIIGTGVSNEQFF	TGTGCCAGCATTATCGGGACAGGGGTAAGCAATGAGCAGTTCTTC
14	few	NA	TRBV9	TRBJ2-5	CASSGPGGSETQYF	TGTGCCAGCAGCGGCCCGGGTGGCTCAGAGACCCAGTACTTC
13	NA	NA	TRBV20-1	TRBJ2-1	CSARVVSYNEQFF	TGCAGTGCTAGAGTAGTGTCCTACAATGAGCAGTTCTTC
14	few	NA	TRBV28	TRBJ1-4	CASSFGVTNEKLFF	TGTGCCAGCAGTTTTGGGGTAACTAATGAAAAACTGTTTTTT
13	NA	TRBD1	TRBV29-1	TRBJ1-5	CSASDRVDQPQHF	TGCAGCGCATCCGACAGGGTAGATCAGCCCCAGCATTTT
14	NA	NA	TRBV4-1	TRBJ1-4	CASSQEREDGKLFF	TGCGCCAGCAGCCAAGAGAGGGAGGATGGAAAACTGTTTTTT
13	few	NA	TRBV5-6	TRBJ2-4	CASRDTRGDTQYF	TGTGCCAGCAGGGATACCAGGGGGGACACTCAGTACTTC
13	NA	TRBD2	TRBV7-3	TRBJ2-1	CASSSILADEQFF	TGTGCCAGCAGCTCCATCCTAGCGGATGAGCAGTTCTTC
13	NA	NA	TRBV27	TRBJ2-7	CASSLSPQYEQYF	TGTGCCAGCAGTTTAAGTCCCCAATACGAGCAGTACTTC
13	many	NA	TRBV7-3	TRBJ2-5	CASSSRTQETQYF	TGTGCCAGCAGCTCGCGGACTCAAGAGACCCAGTACTTC
14	few	TRBD1	TRBV5-8	TRBJ2-7	CASTVNHRGYEQYF	TGTGCCAGCACCGTGAACCACAGGGGCTACGAGCAGTACTTC
16	NA	NA	TRBV20-1	TRBJ2-1	CSARRNPGLNYNEQFF	TGCAGTGCTAGGAGGAACCCGGGACTTAACTACAATGAGCAGTTCTTC
14	NA	NA	TRBV10-3	TRBJ2-4	CAISESKDGNIQYF	TGTGCCATCAGTGAGTCGAAGGACGGAAACATTCAGTACTTC
14	NA	NA	TRBV6-2/TRBV6-3	TRBJ1-6	CASSLLGTNGGFYF	TGTGCCAGCAGTCTACTGGGGACCAATGGAGGTTTTTACTTT
15	NA	TRBD1	TRBV7-2	TRBJ2-1	CASSRSTGKYNEQFF	TGTGCCAGCAGCAGATCGACAGGGAAATACAATGAGCAGTTCTTC
15	NA	NA	TRBV6-5	TRBJ2-3	CASSPSRGGTDTQYF	TGTGCCAGCAGTCCATCCAGGGGTGGCACAGATACGCAGTATTTT